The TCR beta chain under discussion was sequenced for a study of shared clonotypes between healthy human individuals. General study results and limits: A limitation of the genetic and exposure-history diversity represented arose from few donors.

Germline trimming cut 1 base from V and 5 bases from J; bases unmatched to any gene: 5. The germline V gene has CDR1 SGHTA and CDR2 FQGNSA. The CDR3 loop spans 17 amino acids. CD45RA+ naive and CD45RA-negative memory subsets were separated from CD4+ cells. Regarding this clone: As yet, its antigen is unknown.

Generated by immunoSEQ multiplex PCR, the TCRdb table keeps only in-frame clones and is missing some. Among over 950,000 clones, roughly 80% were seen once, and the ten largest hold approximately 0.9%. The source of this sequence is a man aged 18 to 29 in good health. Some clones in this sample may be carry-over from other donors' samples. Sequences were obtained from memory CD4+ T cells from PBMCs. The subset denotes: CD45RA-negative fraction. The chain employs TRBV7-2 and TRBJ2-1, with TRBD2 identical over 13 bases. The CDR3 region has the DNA TGTGCCAGCAGCTTAGTTGGGGGACTAGCGGGAAACAATGAGCAGTTCTTC. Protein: CASSLVGGLAGNNEQFF.